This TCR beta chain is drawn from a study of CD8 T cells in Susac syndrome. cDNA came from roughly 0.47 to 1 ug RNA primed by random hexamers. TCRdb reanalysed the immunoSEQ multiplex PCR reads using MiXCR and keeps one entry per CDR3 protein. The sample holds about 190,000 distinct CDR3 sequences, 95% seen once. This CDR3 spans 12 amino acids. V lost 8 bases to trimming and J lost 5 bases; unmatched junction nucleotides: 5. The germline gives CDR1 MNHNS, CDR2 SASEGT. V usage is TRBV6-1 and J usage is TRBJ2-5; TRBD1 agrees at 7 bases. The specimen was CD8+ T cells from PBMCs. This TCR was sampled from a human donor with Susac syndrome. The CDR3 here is CASDRARETQYF. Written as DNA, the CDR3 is TGTGCCAGCGACAGGGCCCGGGAGACCCAGTACTTC.